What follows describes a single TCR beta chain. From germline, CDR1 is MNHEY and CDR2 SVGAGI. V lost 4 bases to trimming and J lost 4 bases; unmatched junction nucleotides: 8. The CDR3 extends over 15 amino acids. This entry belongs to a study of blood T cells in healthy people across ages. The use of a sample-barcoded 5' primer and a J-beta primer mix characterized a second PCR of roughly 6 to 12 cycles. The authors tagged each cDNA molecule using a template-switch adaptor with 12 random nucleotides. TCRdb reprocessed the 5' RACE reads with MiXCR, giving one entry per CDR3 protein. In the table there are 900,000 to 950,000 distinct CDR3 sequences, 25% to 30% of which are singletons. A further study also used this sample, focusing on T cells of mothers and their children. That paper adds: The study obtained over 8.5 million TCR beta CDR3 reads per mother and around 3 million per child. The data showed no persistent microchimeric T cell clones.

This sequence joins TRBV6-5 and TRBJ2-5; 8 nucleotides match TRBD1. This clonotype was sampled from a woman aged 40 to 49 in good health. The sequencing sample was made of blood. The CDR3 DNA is TGTGCCAGCAGTTCGGGACAGGTCACCCCAGAGACCCAGTACTTC. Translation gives CASSSGQVTPETQYF.